This is a list of T cell receptor beta chains from one sample in a study of blood T cell repertoires in COVID-19. Here immunoSEQ multiplex PCR was the method, and the copy in TCRdb shows in-frame clones only, minus some. The table lists 250,000 to 350,000 clones, 89% of them singletons. The sequencing sample was made of peripheral blood. These receptors were collected from a man younger than 35 who had recovered from COVID-19. Each CDR3 is given with its conserved first and last residue. D genes are given only for firm matches. Clone size is shown for a subset of rows, as once, few, many or a class of expanded clone.

d_gene: TRBD2
abundance: .
v_gene: TRBV5-1
j_gene: TRBJ2-1
CDR3nt: TGCGCCAGCAGCTTGATATGGGAGGGAAGGGGTGAGCAGTTCTTC
CDR3aa: CASSLIWEGRGEQFF

d_gene: TRBD1
abundance: .
v_gene: TRBV9
j_gene: TRBJ1-2
CDR3nt: TGTGCCAGCAGCGTAATGGGGGGGACAGGGAATGGCTACACCTTC
CDR3aa: CASSVMGGTGNGYTF

d_gene: TRBD1
abundance: .
v_gene: TRBV18
j_gene: TRBJ1-1
CDR3nt: TGTGCCAGCTCAACAGAACAGGGGGCTGAAGCTTTCTTT
CDR3aa: CASSTEQGAEAFF

d_gene: TRBD1
abundance: .
v_gene: TRBV5-1
j_gene: TRBJ1-4
CDR3nt: TGCGCCAGCAGCAGTTTGGGGACAGAGAAAGAAAAACTGTTTTTT
CDR3aa: CASSSLGTEKEKLFF

d_gene: TRBD2
abundance: .
v_gene: TRBV10-1
j_gene: TRBJ2-2
CDR3nt: TGCGCCAGCAGTGCGTGGGGCAGGCGGGGGGGTAACACCGGGGAGCTGTTTTTT
CDR3aa: CASSAWGRRGGNTGELFF

d_gene: .
abundance: .
v_gene: TRBV5-4
j_gene: TRBJ2-1
CDR3nt: TGTGCCAGCAGCTTGTGGGGCTACCTGTCCTACAATGAGCAGTTCTTC
CDR3aa: CASSLWGYLSYNEQFF

d_gene: .
abundance: .
v_gene: TRBV29-1
j_gene: TRBJ2-1
CDR3nt: TGCAGCGTTGAAGATCTTTGGGGGCAGATTCTCTACAATGAGCAGTTCTTC
CDR3aa: CSVEDLWGQILYNEQFF

d_gene: TRBD1
abundance: .
v_gene: TRBV15
j_gene: TRBJ2-5
CDR3nt: TGTGCCACCAGCAGAGCGCGAGGGACAGGGGCAGGGGAGACCCAGTACTTC
CDR3aa: CATSRARGTGAGETQYF

d_gene: TRBD2
abundance: .
v_gene: TRBV3-1/TRBV3-2
j_gene: TRBJ2-3
CDR3nt: TGTGCCAGCAGCCAAGTAGGACATAGCGGGAGTGTGACAGATACGCAGTATTTT
CDR3aa: CASSQVGHSGSVTDTQYF

d_gene: TRBD1
abundance: few
v_gene: TRBV27
j_gene: TRBJ2-2
CDR3nt: TGTGCCAGCAGCACGACAGGGGCCGGGGAGCTGTTTTTT
CDR3aa: CASSTTGAGELFF

d_gene: TRBD1
abundance: .
v_gene: TRBV4-1
j_gene: TRBJ2-7
CDR3nt: TGCGCCAGCAGCCCCCAGGGCCGGACAGGGGGTTACGAGCAGTACTTC
CDR3aa: CASSPQGRTGGYEQYF

d_gene: TRBD1
abundance: .
v_gene: TRBV18
j_gene: TRBJ1-1
CDR3nt: TGTGCCAGCTCTAATTCTCAGGGGGCGGCCACTGAAGCTTTCTTT
CDR3aa: CASSNSQGAATEAFF

d_gene: .
abundance: .
v_gene: TRBV7-8
j_gene: TRBJ2-5
CDR3nt: TGTGCCAGCAGCCCAACGACGACAGGCAAAACCGGGGGGGAGACCCAGTACTTC
CDR3aa: CASSPTTTGKTGGETQYF

d_gene: .
abundance: .
v_gene: TRBV9
j_gene: TRBJ1-6
CDR3nt: TGTGCCAGCAGCGTAGGGGGGCTCAATTCACCCCTCCACTTT
CDR3aa: CASSVGGLNSPLHF

d_gene: TRBD1
abundance: once
v_gene: TRBV18
j_gene: TRBJ1-5
CDR3nt: TGTGCCAGCTCACCTCAGGGACAGGGGAATCAGCCCCAGCATTTT
CDR3aa: CASSPQGQGNQPQHF

d_gene: TRBD1
abundance: .
v_gene: TRBV18
j_gene: TRBJ1-1
CDR3nt: TGTGCCAGCTCACCATACGGGACAGGGGGCTTACGGGCTGAAGCTTTCTTT
CDR3aa: CASSPYGTGGLRAEAFF

d_gene: .
abundance: .
v_gene: TRBV5-4
j_gene: TRBJ2-3
CDR3nt: TGTGCCAGCAGCTACACCACAGATACGCAGTATTTT
CDR3aa: CASSYTTDTQYF

d_gene: .
abundance: many
v_gene: TRBV5-1
j_gene: TRBJ2-5
CDR3nt: TGCGCCAGCAGCTTGGCGGAGGCGCAAGAGACCCAGTACTTC
CDR3aa: CASSLAEAQETQYF

d_gene: .
abundance: .
v_gene: TRBV5-4
j_gene: TRBJ2-7
CDR3nt: TGTGCCAGCAGCGGACTGGGGGGTGGGGACGAGCAGTACTTC
CDR3aa: CASSGLGGGDEQYF

d_gene: .
abundance: .
v_gene: TRBV19
j_gene: TRBJ1-1
CDR3nt: TGTGCCAGTAGTATAAGGGTCGGGGGGACTGAAGCTTTCTTT
CDR3aa: CASSIRVGGTEAFF

d_gene: .
abundance: .
v_gene: TRBV5-1
j_gene: TRBJ2-2
CDR3nt: TGCGCCAGCAGCGAACAGGGCACCGGGGAGCTGTTTTTT
CDR3aa: CASSEQGTGELFF

d_gene: TRBD1
abundance: .
v_gene: TRBV6-4
j_gene: TRBJ1-1
CDR3nt: TGTGCCAGCAGAATATCATCAGGGGGTGAAGCTTTCTTT
CDR3aa: CASRISSGGEAFF

d_gene: TRBD1
abundance: .
v_gene: TRBV18
j_gene: TRBJ1-5
CDR3nt: TGTGCCAGCTCACCACAGGACAGGGAACAGCCCCAGCATTTT
CDR3aa: CASSPQDREQPQHF

d_gene: TRBD1
abundance: .
v_gene: TRBV6-4
j_gene: TRBJ1-6
CDR3nt: TGTGCCAGTCCTGGACAGGGACCTAATTCACCCCTCCACTTT
CDR3aa: CASPGQGPNSPLHF

d_gene: .
abundance: .
v_gene: TRBV19
j_gene: TRBJ2-7
CDR3nt: TGTGCCAGTAGTATAGGAGACTCTGCGGTCGAGCAGTACTTC
CDR3aa: CASSIGDSAVEQYF